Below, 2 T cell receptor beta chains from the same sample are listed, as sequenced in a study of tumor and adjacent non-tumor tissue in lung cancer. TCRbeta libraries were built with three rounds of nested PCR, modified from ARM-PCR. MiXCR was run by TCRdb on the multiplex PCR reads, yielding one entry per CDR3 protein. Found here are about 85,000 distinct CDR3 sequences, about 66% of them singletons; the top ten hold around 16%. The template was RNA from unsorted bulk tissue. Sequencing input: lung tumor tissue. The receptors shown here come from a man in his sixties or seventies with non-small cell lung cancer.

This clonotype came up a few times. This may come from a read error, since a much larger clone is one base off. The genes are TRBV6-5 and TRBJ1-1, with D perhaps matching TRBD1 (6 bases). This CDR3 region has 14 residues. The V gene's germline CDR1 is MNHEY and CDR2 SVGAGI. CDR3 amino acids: CASNYRRGPTEAFF. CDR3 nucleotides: TGTGCCAGCAATTACCGCCGGGGGCCCACTGAAGCTTTCTTT.

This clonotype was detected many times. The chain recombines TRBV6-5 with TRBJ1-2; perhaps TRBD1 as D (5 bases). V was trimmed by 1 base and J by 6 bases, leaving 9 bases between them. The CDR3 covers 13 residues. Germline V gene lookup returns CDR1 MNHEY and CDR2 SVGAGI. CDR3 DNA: TGTGCCAGCAGTTACTTGGGGGTGGATGGCTACACCTTC. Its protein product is CASSYLGVDGYTF.